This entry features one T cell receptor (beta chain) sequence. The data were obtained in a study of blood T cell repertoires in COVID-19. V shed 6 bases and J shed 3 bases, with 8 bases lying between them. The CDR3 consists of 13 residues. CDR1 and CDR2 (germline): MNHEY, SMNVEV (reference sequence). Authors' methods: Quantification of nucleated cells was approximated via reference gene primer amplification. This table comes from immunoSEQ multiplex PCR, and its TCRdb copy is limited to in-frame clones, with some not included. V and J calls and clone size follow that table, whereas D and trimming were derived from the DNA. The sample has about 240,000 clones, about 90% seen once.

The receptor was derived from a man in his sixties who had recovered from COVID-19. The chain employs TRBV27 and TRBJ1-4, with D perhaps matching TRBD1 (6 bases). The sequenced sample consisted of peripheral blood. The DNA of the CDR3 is TGTGCCAGCAGCAGGGGACCTAATGAAAAACTGTTTTTT. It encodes CASSRGPNEKLFF.